Listed here are 27 T cell receptor beta chains from one sample, sequenced in a study of a mutant IDH1 vaccine in newly diagnosed glioma. Profiled with immunoSEQ multiplex PCR; TCRdb holds only in-frame clones, not every one. Here the sample spans tens of thousands of clones, roughly four fifths being singletons. These TCRs' antigens remain unknown. Time point denoted: week 47, end of study. Topical imiquimod accompanied each vaccine dose, which consisted of 300 ug of mutant IDH1 20-mer peptide. Sequencing used PBMCs, obtained from a glioma patient whose treatment included an IDH1 peptide vaccine. The source is a woman between 50 and 59 years old with glioma.

This clone has only one observation. V is TRBV2 and J is TRBJ1-6, with unresolved D. The CDR3 has 14 residues. V lost 7 bases and J 8 bases, leaving 15 bases between the germline ends. Germline CDR1 is SNHLY and CDR2 is FYNNEI. The CDR3 loop reads CASNLQSSDSPLHF. The CDR3 DNA follows: TGTGCCAGCAACTTACAGTCTTCTGATTCACCCCTCCACTTT.

V gene TRBV30 combines with J gene TRBJ2-3; 8 positions match TRBD2. V shed 0 bases, J shed 3 bases, and the junction held 5 bases outside the gene matches. CDR3 length: 15 amino acids. The germline V gene has CDR1 GTSNPN and CDR2 SVGIG (reference sequence). The CDR3, as DNA: TGTGCCTGGAGTGTCGGCGGGGGGCCTACAGATACGCAGTATTTT. It yields the protein CAWSVGGGPTDTQYF.

This chain links TRBV5-4 with TRBJ2-3; D is ambiguous. CDR1 is SGHNT, CDR2 YYREEE, per germline (reference sequence). The V and J ends lost 4 bases and 0 bases respectively, with 9 bases between them. This CDR3 contains 14 residues. The CDR3 region is CASSPLTSTDTQYF. CDR3 DNA: TGTGCCAGCAGCCCTCTGACTAGCACAGATACGCAGTATTTT. The whole variable domain, filled in from reference TRBV5-4 and TRBJ2-3, reads ETGVTQSPTHLIKTRGQQVTLRCSSQSGHNTVSWYQQALGQGPQFIFQYYREEENGRGNFPPRFSGLQFPNYSSELNVNALELDDSALYLCASSPLTSTDTQYFGPGTRLTVL.

J is TRBJ2-7 and V is TRBV10-2, with 7 nucleotides matching TRBD2. V shed 6 bases, J shed 0 bases, and the junction held 2 bases outside the gene matches. Germline V gene lookup returns CDR1 WSHSY and CDR2 SAAADI. CDR3 length: 13 residues. The CDR3 is CASRRTSSYEQYF. CDR3 bases: TGCGCCAGCAGAAGGACTAGCTCCTACGAGCAGTACTTC.

The rearrangement uses TRBV18 and TRBJ1-4, with unresolved D. Trimming stripped 0 bases from V and 8 bases from J, with 4 bases between. CDR3 length equals 12 residues. In germline, CDR1 is KGHSH, CDR2 LQKENI. The DNA for the CDR3 is TGTGCCAGCTCACCACCGGCGGAAAAACTGTTTTTT. Translation gives CASSPPAEKLFF.

The chain has TRBV7-2 and TRBJ1-1, with 12 bases that match TRBD1. CDR3 size: 15 residues. Germline V gene data show CDR1 as SGHTA and CDR2 as FQGNSA. With V trimmed by 6 bases and J by 9 bases, 11 bases remained unmatched. This CDR3 reads CASRKGQGAASQAFF. CDR3 DNA sequence: TGTGCCAGCAGAAAGGGACAGGGGGCTGCAAGCCAAGCTTTCTTT.

This clone was detected once. The CDR3 spells CASSSTGSVTF. CDR3 DNA: TGCGCCAGCAGCTCGACAGGCTCGGTCACCTTC. The chain links TRBV5-1 to TRBJ1-2; D is possibly TRBD1 (6 bases). Trimming cost V 3 bases and J 13 bases, with 13 bases left between them. The CDR3 has 11 amino acids. Per the germline V gene, CDR1 is SGHRS and CDR2 is YFSETQ.

This chain links TRBV14 with TRBJ2-2; 13 bases align to TRBD2. The CDR3 is made up of 18 amino acids. Germline-derived CDR1 and CDR2 are SGHDN and FVKESK. After removal of 0 bases from V and 5 bases from J, the junction contained 6 bases not matched to a gene. For the CDR3, the DNA is TGTGCCAGCAGCCAAGAACAGCGGACTAGCGGGGGAACCGGGGAGCTGTTTTTT. Its translation is CASSQEQRTSGGTGELFF.

The J gene is TRBJ2-7, the V gene TRBV5-1; TRBD2 aligns across 8 bases. The CDR3 extends over 14 amino acids. The J segment lost 3 bases and the V segment lost 4 bases, leaving 6 bases of the junction unmatched. CDR1 and CDR2 from the germline V gene are SGHRS and YFSETQ. This CDR3 is CASSPAGGIYEQYF. The CDR3 bases are TGCGCCAGCAGCCCTGCGGGGGGTATCTACGAGCAGTACTTC.

The chain has TRBV5-6 and TRBJ2-3, with TRBD1 as a possible D gene (6 bases). Per germline, CDR1 SGHDT and CDR2 YYEEEE. The CDR3 length is 15 residues. The V end was cut by 0 bases, the J end by 6 bases, with 14 bases between. The CDR3 loop reads CASSLDQGRRDTQYF. CDR3 in DNA: TGTGCCAGCAGCTTGGACCAGGGGCGGAGGGATACGCAGTATTTT.

This chain links TRBV28 with TRBJ1-2; no definite D call. This CDR3 contains 16 residues. Trimming took off 5 bases at V and 4 bases at J, with 20 bases between the two ends. Germline-derived CDR1 and CDR2 are MDHEN and SYDVKM. The CDR3 here is CASSPALGGRVYGYTF. The CDR3 coding sequence is TGTGCCAGCAGTCCCGCCTTAGGAGGGAGGGTCTATGGCTACACCTTC.

The chain is built from TRBV7-9 and TRBJ1-1; a possible D gene is TRBD1 (5 bases). Deletions cut 7 bases from V and 4 bases from J, with 19 bases between. Germline CDR1 reads SEHNR; CDR2 reads FQNEAQ (reference sequence). The CDR3 runs to 15 residues. The DNA for the CDR3 is TGTGCCAGCACCTTCTCGAGTCGGGGCGGCACTGAAGCTTTCTTT. Translation: CASTFSSRGGTEAFF. The full variable domain, in which reference TRBV7-9 and TRBJ1-1 provide the parts outside the CDR3, is DTGVSQNPRHKITKRGQNVTFRCDPISEHNRLYWYRQTLGQGPEFLTYFQNEAQLEKSRLLSDRFSAERPKGSFSTLEIQRTEQGDSAMYLCASTFSSRGGTEAFFGQGTRLTVV.

The chain carries TRBV6-9 and TRBJ1-1; TRBD1 matches 7 bases. V lost 8 bases to trimming and J lost 0 bases; unmatched junction nucleotides: 6. The CDR3 is 14 residues long. Germline CDR1 is MNHGY and CDR2 is SVAAGI. The DNA of the CDR3 is TGTGCCAGCTTTCCGGGACAGATGAACACTGAAGCTTTCTTT. It yields the protein CASFPGQMNTEAFF.

This clone was picked up one time. This chain uses TRBV5-6 with TRBJ1-1, with D hard to call. The CDR3 extends over 14 amino acids. Between the trimmed V and J ends, which lost 1 base and 1 base, there was a span of 8 bases. Germline V CDR1 and CDR2: SGHDT, YYEEEE. CDR3 DNA sequence: TGTGCCAGCAGCTTGCGGGAGGAGAACACTGAAGCTTTCTTT. This encodes CASSLREENTEAFF.

The gene calls are TRBV9 and TRBJ2-3; TRBD2 might be the D (6 bases). There are 15 residues in the CDR3. The V end was cut by 0 bases, the J end by 4 bases, with 12 bases between. Germline V gene sequence: CDR1 SGDLS, CDR2 YYNGEE. The CDR3 here is CASSVEAGWSDTQYF. CDR3 bases: TGTGCCAGCAGCGTAGAGGCGGGGTGGTCAGATACGCAGTATTTT.

CDR3 loop: CASSPGTSLAKNIQYF. The CDR3 nucleotides are TGTGCCAGCAGCCCCGGGACTAGTCTAGCCAAAAACATTCAGTACTTC. The J gene is TRBJ2-4, the V gene TRBV7-2, with TRBD2 matching 8 bases. The length of the CDR3 is 16 residues. J was trimmed by 0 bases and V by 5 bases; bases with no gene match: 6. Germline lookup yields CDR1 SGHTA and CDR2 FQGNSA. Full variable domain (outside the CDR3, taken from reference TRBV7-2 and TRBJ2-4): GAGVSQSPSNKVTEKGKDVELRCDPISGHTALYWYRQSLGQGLEFLIYFQGNSAPDKSGLPSDRFSAERTGGSVSTLTIQRTQQEDSAVYLCASSPGTSLAKNIQYFGAGTRLSVL.

The V call is TRBV10-3, the J call TRBJ1-1; TRBD1 agrees at 7 bases. V was clipped by 10 bases and J by 2 bases; unmatched bases: 10. The CDR3 runs to 14 residues. Germline CDR1 ENHRY, CDR2 SYGVKD. CDR3 in amino acids: CATSAGTANTEAFF. For the CDR3, the DNA is TGTGCCACTTCCGCCGGGACAGCTAACACTGAAGCTTTCTTT.

This sequence joins TRBV5-1 and TRBJ1-2, with D maybe TRBD1 (5 bases). Trimming shortened V by 4 bases and J by 2 bases, and 9 bases separated the two germline ends. This CDR3 has 13 amino acids. Germline CDR1 reads SGHRS; CDR2 reads YFSETQ. CDR3 residues: CASSRGLNYGYTF. The CDR3 DNA sequence: TGCGCCAGCAGCAGGGGTCTAAACTATGGCTACACCTTC.

The CDR3 reads CASSSSERGDNTEAFF. The CDR3 nucleotides are TGTGCCAGCAGCTCTTCTGAGAGGGGGGACAACACTGAAGCTTTCTTT. The chain recombines TRBV9 with TRBJ1-1; a possible D gene is TRBD1 (6 bases). The CDR3 is 16 residues long. Germline CDR1 reads SGDLS; CDR2 reads YYNGEE. Trimming removed 4 bases at V and 2 bases at J, with 18 bases between. Filled out from reference TRBV9 and TRBJ1-1, the complete variable domain reads DSGVTQTPKHLITATGQRVTLRCSPRSGDLSVYWYQQSLDQGLQFLIQYYNGEERAKGNILERFSAQQFPDLHSELNLSSLELGDSALYFCASSSSERGDNTEAFFGQGTRLTVV.

The V call is TRBV15, the J call TRBJ1-5, with unresolved D. V was pared by 1 base and J by 11 bases, with 12 bases between. The CDR3 is made up of 13 amino acids. The germline V gene has CDR1 LNHNV and CDR2 YYDKDF (reference sequence). The CDR3 DNA reads TGTGCCACCAGCAGAGCCGTTGACCAGGCCCAGCATTTT. Protein product: CATSRAVDQAQHF.

This chain joins TRBV5-1 and TRBJ2-5; D gene uncertain. CDR1 and CDR2 (germline): SGHRS, YFSETQ. This CDR3 contains 13 residues. Trimming stripped 4 bases from V and 2 bases from J, with 9 bases between. The CDR3 sequence is CASSPASQETQYF. DNA of the CDR3: TGCGCCAGCAGCCCCGCCTCACAAGAGACCCAGTACTTC.

This clone was found once. The chain employs TRBV5-5 and TRBJ1-1, with D possibly TRBD1 on 5 matching bases. V gave up 2 bases and J gave up 1 base, with 9 bases separating them. The germline V gene encodes CDR1 SGHKS and CDR2 YYEKEE (reference sequence). The CDR3 extends over 14 amino acids. CDR3 amino acids: CASSLGTANTEAFF. Here the CDR3 DNA reads TGTGCCAGCAGCTTAGGGACGGCGAACACTGAAGCTTTCTTT.

The CDR3 is CASSQDLEAGYDGYTF. In nucleotides, the CDR3 is TGTGCCAGCAGCCAAGATCTCGAGGCAGGGTATGATGGCTACACCTTC. V usage is TRBV14 and J usage is TRBJ1-2, with D tentatively TRBD1 (5 bases). Looked up from germline, CDR1 is SGHDN and CDR2 is FVKESK. V gave up 0 bases and J gave up 6 bases, with 17 bases separating them. CDR3 length equals 16 residues.

The chain combines TRBV18 with TRBJ1-3; the D is unclear. V lost 6 bases and J lost 0, with 9 bases in between. CDR1 and CDR2 (germline): KGHSH, LQKENI. CDR3 length equals 14 residues. The CDR3 protein is CASSVQDSGNTIYF. CDR3 DNA sequence: TGTGCCAGCTCTGTCCAGGACTCTGGAAACACCATATATTTT.

The CDR3 nucleotides read TGTGCCAGCAGCTTGAGTAGCGGCGGGTTTAATATCTACGAGCAGTACTTC. It codes for CASSLSSGGFNIYEQYF. The chain recombines TRBV5-6 with TRBJ2-7; weak D call: TRBD2 (6 bases). The CDR3 length is 17 residues. V was shortened by 1 base and J by 3 bases, with 20 bases between the two germline ends. In germline, CDR1 is SGHDT, CDR2 YYEEEE.

The chain joins TRBV5-3 to TRBJ2-7; D is undetermined. TRBV5-3 is flagged as an ORF with uncertain function. The germline V and J ends were trimmed by 0 bases and 2 bases, with 12 bases remaining between them. The CDR3 covers 15 residues. CDR3 in DNA: TGTGCCAGAAGCTTGGTTTGCCACAGTCCCTACGAGCAGTACTTC. Translation gives CARSLVCHSPYEQYF.

The chain is built from TRBV9 and TRBJ2-7; tentatively, D is TRBD1 (5 bases). The germline gives CDR1 SGDLS, CDR2 YYNGEE. Between the trimmed V and J ends, which lost 1 base and 5 bases, there was a span of 7 bases. CDR3 length: 12 residues. The CDR3, as DNA: TGTGCCAGCAGCGTAAAGGACAACGAGCAGTACTTC. It codes for CASSVKDNEQYF. Together with reference TRBV9 and TRBJ2-7, the CDR3 gives the full variable domain: DSGVTQTPKHLITATGQRVTLRCSPRSGDLSVYWYQQSLDQGLQFLIQYYNGEERAKGNILERFSAQQFPDLHSELNLSSLELGDSALYFCASSVKDNEQYFGPGTRLTVT.